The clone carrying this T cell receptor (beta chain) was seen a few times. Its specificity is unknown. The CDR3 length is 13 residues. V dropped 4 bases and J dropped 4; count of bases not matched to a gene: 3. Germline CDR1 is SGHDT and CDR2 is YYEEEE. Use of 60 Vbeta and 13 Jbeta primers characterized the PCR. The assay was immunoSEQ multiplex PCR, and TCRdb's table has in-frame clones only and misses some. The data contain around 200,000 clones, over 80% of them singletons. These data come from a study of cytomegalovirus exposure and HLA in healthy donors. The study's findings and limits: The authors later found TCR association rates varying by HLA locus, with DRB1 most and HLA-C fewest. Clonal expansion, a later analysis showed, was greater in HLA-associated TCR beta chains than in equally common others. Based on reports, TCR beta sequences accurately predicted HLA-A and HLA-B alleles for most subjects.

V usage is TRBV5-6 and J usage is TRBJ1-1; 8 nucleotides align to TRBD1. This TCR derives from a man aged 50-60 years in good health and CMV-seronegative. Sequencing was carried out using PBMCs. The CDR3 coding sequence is TGTGCCAGCAGCACTACAGGGGGCACTGAAGCTTTCTTT. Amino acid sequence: CASSTTGGTEAFF.